These 17 T cell receptor beta chains originate from one sample sequenced in a study of T cell responses to AZD1222 COVID-19 vaccine. Sequencing was performed with immunoSEQ multiplex PCR; in TCRdb, only in-frame clones are kept and a portion is missing. The table has approximately 190,000 clones, around 92% seen once; the top ten hold roughly 1.4%. This sample comprised peripheral blood, obtained on day 0 of AZD1222 vaccination. The receptor set was obtained from an adult in good health.

The chain is built from TRBV7-8 and TRBJ1-1, with TRBD1 as a possible D gene (6 bases). The CDR3 has 17 residues. The V gene's germline CDR1 is SGHVS and CDR2 FQNEAQ. V lost 2 bases, J lost 1 base, and 17 bases lay in between. The CDR3 loop is CASSLLSAGARNTEAFF. The CDR3 DNA reads TGTGCCAGCAGCTTATTATCGGCAGGGGCCCGGAACACTGAAGCTTTCTTT.

The chain combines TRBV10-1 with TRBJ2-2; the D gene is possibly TRBD1 (5 bases). CDR3 length: 15 amino acids. Germline V gene data show CDR1 as WNHNN and CDR2 as SYGVQD (reference sequence). V shed 3 bases and J shed 0 bases, with 8 bases lying between them. The CDR3 DNA sequence: TGCGCCAGCAGTGATGTAGGGGCGAACACCGGGGAGCTGTTTTTT. It codes for CASSDVGANTGELFF.

The chain combines TRBV7-2 with TRBJ2-5; possible D gene TRBD2, 5 bases. The V and J ends lost 1 base and 5 bases respectively, with 14 bases between them. Germline assignment: CDR1 SGHTA and CDR2 FQGNSA. CDR3 size: 15 residues. The CDR3 DNA follows: TGTGCCAGCAGCTTAGGCGTAGGGAGCTTGGAGACCCAGTACTTC. Translating gives CASSLGVGSLETQYF.

The rearrangement uses TRBV27 and TRBJ2-7, with TRBD1 matching 7 bases. Germline CDR1 MNHEY, CDR2 SMNVEV (reference sequence). V was clipped by 7 bases and J by 5 bases; unmatched bases: 8. This CDR3 comprises 13 residues. The DNA for the CDR3 is TGTGCCAGCACCCTACGACAGGGAAACGAGCAGTACTTC. Translated, it gives CASTLRQGNEQYF.

The CDR3 region is CASSQEGQISYGYTF. In DNA form, the CDR3 reads TGTGCCAGCAGCCAAGAAGGGCAGATCTCCTATGGCTACACCTTC. The J gene is TRBJ1-2, the V gene TRBV4-2; no firm D call. Germline assignment: CDR1 LGHNA and CDR2 YNFKEQ. The CDR3 totals 15 residues. Trimming removed 0 bases from V and 4 bases from J, with 12 bases in between.

J is TRBJ2-7 and V is TRBV9; 11 bases match TRBD1. V was clipped by 1 base and J by 2 bases; unmatched bases: 8. Germline assignment: CDR1 SGDLS and CDR2 YYNGEE. The CDR3 runs 17 residues. The CDR3 protein is CASSVFPGQGVPYEQYF. In DNA form, the CDR3 reads TGTGCCAGCAGCGTATTTCCGGGACAGGGGGTTCCCTACGAGCAGTACTTC.

The rearrangement joins TRBV6-1 to TRBJ1-5; a possible D gene is TRBD1 (6 bases). Germline V lookup: CDR1 MNHNS, CDR2 SASEGT. Trimming took 2 bases from V and 4 from J, leaving 12 bases between them. The CDR3 is made up of 15 amino acids. CDR3 bases: TGTGCCAGCAGTGAATGGACAGTGGGGAATCAGCCCCAGCATTTT. Translated, it gives CASSEWTVGNQPQHF.

As DNA, the CDR3 is TGCGCCAGCAGCTTGGCCCAATCGGCCATAATGGGCTACTCCTACGAGCAGTACTTC. Its translation: CASSLAQSAIMGYSYEQYF. The chain joins TRBV5-1 to TRBJ2-7; no clear D. Germline CDR1 and CDR2: SGHRS and YFSETQ. CDR3 length: 19 residues. Trimming shortened V by 0 bases and J by 0 bases, and 22 bases separated the two germline ends.

The gene calls are TRBV5-6 and TRBJ1-2; 7 bases map to TRBD1. Germline V gene data show CDR1 as SGHDT and CDR2 as YYEEEE. CDR3 length: 14 residues. The J segment lost 2 bases and the V segment lost 4 bases, leaving 5 bases of the junction unmatched. The CDR3, as DNA: TGTGCCAGCAGCCTAGGACAGGCCAACTATGGCTACACCTTC. Protein: CASSLGQANYGYTF.

This chain links TRBV10-3 with TRBJ1-5; 9 nucleotides match TRBD1. V lost 4 bases to trimming and J lost 4 bases; unmatched junction nucleotides: 2. Germline V gives CDR1 ENHRY, CDR2 SYGVKD. There are 14 residues in the CDR3. CDR3 bases: TGTGCCATCAGTGGACAGGGGGATAATCAGCCCCAGCATTTT. This encodes CAISGQGDNQPQHF.

The genes are TRBV6-4 and TRBJ2-1; no clear D gene. CDR1 is MRHNA and CDR2 is SNTAGT in the germline V gene. This CDR3 contains 16 residues. V dropped 2 bases and J dropped 2 bases, with 13 bases sitting between them. Written as DNA, the CDR3 is TGTGCCAGCAGTGACCAACCCCGGGCAGCCTACAATGAGCAGTTCTTC. Translated, it gives CASSDQPRAAYNEQFF.

This chain joins TRBV12-3 or TRBV12-4 and TRBJ2-3; no reliable D call. The CDR3 loop spans 13 amino acids. The V end lost 1 base, the J end lost 3 bases, and 5 bases lay between the germline ends. The CDR3 coding sequence is TGTGCCAGCAGTTTAGATTTGACAGATACGCAGTATTTT. Encoded protein: CASSLDLTDTQYF.

The chain is built from TRBV25-1 and TRBJ2-5, with 13 nucleotides matching TRBD2. This CDR3 region has 16 residues. CDR1 is MGHDK and CDR2 is SYGVNS in the germline V gene. Losses at the gene ends were 3 bases for V and 5 bases for J; bases not matched to a gene: 6. CDR3 bases: TGTGCCAGCAGTGATTCGGGACTAGCGGGGCGGGAGACCCAGTACTTC. Its protein product is CASSDSGLAGRETQYF.

This sequence joins TRBV7-2 and TRBJ2-1; D is undetermined. The germline V and J ends were trimmed by 5 bases and 13 bases, with 15 bases remaining between them. The CDR3 loop spans 12 amino acids. CDR1 is SGHTA, CDR2 FQGNSA, per germline. In nucleotides, the CDR3 is TGTGCCAGCAGCCCTCCCCCCAAACCCCAGTTCTTC. Residues: CASSPPPKPQFF.

The chain recombines TRBV6-2 or TRBV6-3 with TRBJ1-6; 8 positions match TRBD1. V dropped 2 bases and J dropped 7; count of bases not matched to a gene: 4. This CDR3 has 15 amino acids. Germline V gene data show CDR1 as MNHEY and CDR2 as SVGEGT. The CDR3 region is CASSYGQGGNSPLHF. The DNA of the CDR3 is TGTGCCAGCAGTTACGGACAGGGAGGAAATTCACCCCTCCACTTT.

V and J are TRBV6-5 and TRBJ2-6, with D tentatively TRBD1 or TRBD2 (5 bases each). CDR3 length: 15 amino acids. V lost 7 bases and J lost 0, with 10 bases in between. Per germline, CDR1 MNHEY and CDR2 SVGAGI. CDR3 region: CASIKGTSGANVLTF. The CDR3 DNA reads TGTGCCAGCATTAAGGGGACCTCTGGGGCCAACGTCCTGACTTTC.

This chain links TRBV7-2 with TRBJ2-7; tentative D call: TRBD1 (5 bases). V lost 5 bases, J lost 4 bases, and 15 bases lay in between. This CDR3 region has 14 residues. Germline values: CDR1 SGHTA, CDR2 FQGNSA. The CDR3 spells CASSPPGAWYEQYF. For the CDR3, the DNA is TGTGCCAGCAGCCCTCCTGGGGCTTGGTACGAGCAGTACTTC.